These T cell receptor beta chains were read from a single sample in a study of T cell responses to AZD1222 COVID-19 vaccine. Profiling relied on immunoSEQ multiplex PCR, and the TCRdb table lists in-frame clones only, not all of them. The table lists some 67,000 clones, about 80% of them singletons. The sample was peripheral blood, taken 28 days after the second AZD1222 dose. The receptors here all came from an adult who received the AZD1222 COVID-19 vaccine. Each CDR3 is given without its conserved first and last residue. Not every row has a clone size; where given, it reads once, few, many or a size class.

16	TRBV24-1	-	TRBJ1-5	ATSDSGTDRRINQPQH
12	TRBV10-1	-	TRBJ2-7	ASSPSIQGYEQY
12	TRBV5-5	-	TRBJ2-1	ASSSLRGGNEQF
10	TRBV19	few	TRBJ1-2	ASTRTEEGYT
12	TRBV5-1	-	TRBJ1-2	ASSLAQGGYGYT
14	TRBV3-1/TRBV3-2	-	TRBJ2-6	ASSQDPRAGANVLT
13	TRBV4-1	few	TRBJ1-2	ASSYPGQSNYGYT
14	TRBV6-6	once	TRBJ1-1	ASSYQQGALGGEAF
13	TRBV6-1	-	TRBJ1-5	ASSEGRGGYQPQH
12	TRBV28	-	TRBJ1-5	AISQGRVNQPQH
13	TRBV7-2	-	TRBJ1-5	ASTRGVSADQPQH
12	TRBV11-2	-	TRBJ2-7	ASSLDRAPYEQY
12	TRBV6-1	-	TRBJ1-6	ASSESRGNSPLH
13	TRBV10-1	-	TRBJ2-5	ASPRIKDSTETQY
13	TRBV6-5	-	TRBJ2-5	ATLPIRDFQETQY
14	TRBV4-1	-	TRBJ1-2	ASSQGAAFRGNGYT
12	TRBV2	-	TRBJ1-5	ASSGINSNQPQH